This entry features one T cell receptor beta chain sequence. Trimming pared 0 bases from V and 16 bases from J, leaving 22 bases between. The CDR3 extends over 16 amino acids. This sample was taken from a study of Graves' ophthalmopathy and Graves' hyperthyroidism. Investigators amplified TCR beta CDR3 regions from RNA transcripts. HTBI-primed first-round RT-PCR preceded second-round multiplex PCR. In TCRdb, the multiplex PCR reads were re-called with MiXCR into one record per CDR3 protein. Found here are a few hundred thousand distinct CDR3 sequences, about 35% of them singletons; the top ten hold about 4%.

The V gene is TRBV12-3 or TRBV12-4, the J gene TRBJ2-6; D is possibly TRBD1 or TRBD2 (5 bases each). This receptor was obtained from an adult man with Graves' hyperthyroidism. The sample comprised peripheral blood or thyroid tissue (not recorded which). CDR3 residues: CASSLAPGANTGELTF. DNA for the CDR3: TGTGCCAGCAGTTTAGCGCCTGGGGCGAACACCGGGGAGCTGACTTTC.